Sequencing of this T cell receptor beta chain was carried out in a study of blood T cell repertoires in COVID-19. Study information: The United States, Italy and Spain were the sources of the acute and convalescent COVID-19 samples. PBMCs, B-cell-depleted T cells, or T cells provided the cDNA or gDNA that made up the material.

Here immunoSEQ multiplex PCR was the method, and the copy in TCRdb shows in-frame clones only, minus some. The sample holds around 160,000 clones; over 70% are singletons and the top ten take approximately 13%. Participants were placed into cohorts based on the clinical history they reported. Recovered status in Cohort 3 required two negative PCRs, clearance, or symptom resolution. Material for sequencing was PBMCs or T cells enriched from blood (not recorded which). The TCR originated in a woman in her fifties or sixties who had recovered from COVID-19.

The CDR3, as DNA: TGCAGCGTTGAAGGGACTAGCGGGAGTGTGCAGTTCTTC. This encodes CSVEGTSGSVQFF. The chain is built from TRBV29-1 and TRBJ2-1; 13 nucleotides line up with TRBD2. The CDR3 length is 13 residues. The germline V gene has CDR1 SQVTM and CDR2 ANQGSEA. The J segment lost 12 bases and the V segment lost 1 base, leaving 3 bases of the junction unmatched.